Following are 23 T cell receptor beta chains from one sample sequenced in a study of T cell repertoires in cytomegalovirus infection. TCRdb independently ran MiXCR on the reads; one entry per CDR3 protein. The sample contains tens of thousands of distinct CDR3 sequences, more than 15% of which appear only once. Their specific antigens are unknown. The sample in question was CD8+ T cells from cultured PBMCs, obtained from culture after CMV antigen stimulation. The receptors stem from a human donor in good health (CMV status not recorded). Some clones in this sample may be carry-over from other donors' samples.

The chain carries TRBV19 and TRBJ2-7; 13 nucleotides match TRBD2. This CDR3 has 16 amino acids. Unmatched junction bases numbered 4, after V lost 3 bases and J lost 2 bases. Germline CDR1 reads LNHDA; CDR2 reads SQIVND (reference sequence). The CDR3 region is CASSIRTSGGTYEQYF. CDR3 DNA sequence: TGTGCCAGTAGTATCCGGACTAGCGGGGGAACCTACGAGCAGTACTTC.

This clonotype has more than one count but fewer than ten. V usage is TRBV7-8 and J usage is TRBJ2-7, with TRBD1 matching 7 bases. Trimming at V came to 4 bases and at J to 3 bases, leaving 12 bases not matched to a gene. The CDR3 is 16 amino acids. Germline lookup yields CDR1 SGHVS and CDR2 FQNEAQ. The chain's CDR3 is CASSSTHFRQGYEQYF. The DNA of the CDR3 is TGTGCCAGCAGCTCAACCCATTTTCGACAGGGCTACGAGCAGTACTTC. Full variable domain (remainder filled in from reference TRBV7-8 and TRBJ2-7): GAGVSQSPRYKVAKRGQDVALRCDPISGHVSLFWYQQALGQGPEFLTYFQNEAQLDKSGLPSDRFFAERPEGSVSTLKIQRTQQEDSAVYLCASSSTHFRQGYEQYFGPGTRLTVT.

This chain links TRBV7-8 with TRBJ1-1, with unresolved D. This CDR3 comprises 16 residues. V gave up 5 bases and J gave up 2 bases, with 18 bases separating them. The germline gives CDR1 SGHVS, CDR2 FQNEAQ. The DNA for the CDR3 is TGTGCCAGCAGCCCGGAATACGGGCTGCTCAACACTGAAGCTTTCTTT. Translated: CASSPEYGLLNTEAFF.

The V gene is TRBV12-5, the J gene TRBJ2-5; D could derive from TRBD1 or TRBD2 (6 bases each). From germline, CDR1 is LGHNT and CDR2 FRNRAP. The CDR3 is 14 amino acids. Trimming shortened V by 3 bases and J by 1 base, and 9 bases separated the two germline ends. CDR3 sequence reads: CASGLGGIQETQYF. The CDR3 DNA sequence: TGTGCTAGTGGTTTAGGGGGGATCCAAGAGACCCAGTACTTC.

The chain combines TRBV15 with TRBJ1-1; D perhaps matches TRBD1 (5 bases). The germline V gene encodes CDR1 LNHNV and CDR2 YYDKDF (reference sequence). Deletions cut 5 bases from V and 4 bases from J, with 20 bases between. This CDR3 region has 16 residues. CDR3 DNA sequence: TGTGCCACCAGCGTTAAACCGGCCGGGGGAACCACTGAAGCTTTCTTT. This sequence encodes CATSVKPAGGTTEAFF. The variable domain in full, with the rest retrieved from reference TRBV15 and TRBJ1-1, is DAMVIQNPRYQVTQFGKPVTLSCSQTLNHNVMYWYQQKSSQAPKLLFHYYDKDFNNEADTPDNFQSRRPNTSFCFLDIRSPGLGDTAMYLCATSVKPAGGTTEAFFGQGTRLTVV.

On this clonotype: One end of the junction is discordant with germline, which a read error may explain. DNA of the CDR3: TGCGCCAGCAGCGAAGAACATTGGACAGAGGGGCGCTATGGCTACACCTTC. Its translation: CASSEEHWTEGRYGYTF. The chain joins TRBV4-1 to TRBJ1-2; possible D gene TRBD1, 6 bases. There are 17 residues in the CDR3. Looked up from germline, CDR1 is MGHRA and CDR2 is YSYEKL.

The table lists this clonotype with a few counts. The chain employs TRBV6-1 and TRBJ1-1, with no clear D. The CDR3 has 13 residues. The V and J ends lost 4 bases and 3 bases respectively, with 9 bases between them. Per germline, CDR1 MNHNS and CDR2 SASEGT. CDR3 in amino acids: CASSASKYTEAFF. CDR3 nucleotide sequence: TGTGCCAGCAGTGCCAGTAAATACACTGAAGCTTTCTTT.

This clonotype occurred a few times. The V gene is TRBV7-9, the J gene TRBJ1-1; 7 positions agree with TRBD1. Germline lookup yields CDR1 SEHNR and CDR2 FQNEAQ (reference sequence). Germline trimming cut 5 bases from V and 1 base from J; bases unmatched to any gene: 16. This CDR3 contains 18 residues. CDR3 bases: TGTGCCAGCAGCCCGTGGGGGAGGGGGCTGGACGGGAACACTGAAGCTTTCTTT. This sequence encodes CASSPWGRGLDGNTEAFF. The full variable domain, completed using reference TRBV7-9 and TRBJ1-1, is DTGVSQNPRHKITKRGQNVTFRCDPISEHNRLYWYRQTLGQGPEFLTYFQNEAQLEKSRLLSDRFSAERPKGSFSTLEIQRTEQGDSAMYLCASSPWGRGLDGNTEAFFGQGTRLTVV.

Ten or more counts support this clonotype. V gene TRBV19 combines with J gene TRBJ1-5; tentative D call: TRBD1 (5 bases). Germline assignment: CDR1 LNHDA and CDR2 SQIVND (reference sequence). Trimming took 4 bases from V and 1 from J, leaving 14 bases between them. The CDR3 is made up of 16 amino acids. Here the CDR3 reads CASSKRTGGSNQPQHF. The CDR3 DNA reads as TGTGCCAGTAGTAAAAGAACGGGGGGGAGCAATCAGCCCCAGCATTTT.

This clonotype was observed a few times. This rearrangement joins TRBV24-1 to TRBJ2-2, with D uncertain. Germline V gene lookup returns CDR1 KGHDR and CDR2 SFDVKD. Between the trimmed V and J ends, which lost 4 bases and 4 bases, there was a span of 6 bases. The CDR3 is 13 amino acids. CDR3 coding DNA: TGTGCCACCAGTGACACGGGCACCGGGGAGCTGTTTTTT. This codes for CATSDTGTGELFF.

This clonotype was recorded at least ten times. CDR3 loop: CARSTAYNEQFF. The CDR3 DNA reads as TGTGCCAGGTCAACAGCATACAATGAGCAGTTCTTC. The chain has TRBV6-2 or TRBV6-3 and TRBJ2-1, with unresolved D. The ends were cut back, 9 bases at V and 4 bases at J, with 10 bases in the middle. CDR1 is MNHEY, CDR2 SVGEGT, per germline. CDR3 length: 12 amino acids.

The sample holds a few counts of this clonotype. This chain joins TRBV15 and TRBJ2-7; 10 nucleotides agree with TRBD1. The CDR3 consists of 16 residues. The germline V gene has CDR1 LNHNV and CDR2 YYDKDF (reference sequence). Losses at the gene ends were 5 bases for V and 5 bases for J; bases not matched to a gene: 12. CDR3 loop: CATSQFSGTGAHEQYF. For the CDR3, the DNA is TGTGCCACCAGCCAATTTTCCGGGACAGGGGCCCACGAGCAGTACTTC.

This clonotype was detected a few times. The chain is built from TRBV7-2 and TRBJ1-6, with unresolved D. V shed 3 bases and J shed 6 bases, with 9 bases lying between them. The CDR3 consists of 14 residues. CDR1 and CDR2 (germline): SGHTA, FQGNSA. The DNA of the CDR3 is TGTGCCAGCAGCTTTATATGGCCTAATTCACCCCTCCACTTT. As protein: CASSFIWPNSPLHF.

This clonotype was detected a few times. The V gene is TRBV7-9, the J gene TRBJ2-7, with 13 bases aligning to TRBD2. The CDR3 consists of 15 residues. The V gene end was trimmed by 5 bases and the J gene end by 4 bases; junction bases not matched to a gene: 5. Germline loops: CDR1 SEHNR, CDR2 FQNEAQ (reference sequence). In DNA form, the CDR3 reads TGTGCCAGCAGCCCTCAGGGACTAGCGGGATACGAGCAGTACTTC. Protein sequence: CASSPQGLAGYEQYF.

The CDR3 sequence: CASSPSSGQGAGGYTF. The CDR3 DNA reads TGTGCCAGCAGCCCTTCCTCCGGACAGGGGGCGGGAGGCTACACCTTC. The rearrangement joins TRBV7-9 to TRBJ1-2; 11 nucleotides match TRBD1. The CDR3 runs to 16 residues. Trimming removed 5 bases from V and 8 bases from J; junction bases left unmatched: 13. Germline V gene data show CDR1 as SEHNR and CDR2 as FQNEAQ (reference sequence).

This clonotype appeared once. The CDR3 spells CAKRDTSLYGYTF. CDR3 DNA sequence: TGTGCCAAGAGGGACACTTCCCTCTATGGCTACACCTTC. The chain recombines TRBV4-2 with TRBJ1-2; D is possibly TRBD1 (6 bases). The germline gives CDR1 LGHNA, CDR2 YNFKEQ. The CDR3 runs 13 residues. With 10 bases removed from V and 4 bases from J, the gap between germline ends came to 16 bases.

This clonotype was counted a few times. CDR3 protein: CASSLQREGWDEQFF. CDR3 bases: TGTGCCAGCAGTCTCCAGCGGGAGGGGTGGGATGAGCAGTTCTTC. V usage is TRBV28 and J usage is TRBJ2-1, with 10 bases aligning to TRBD2. The CDR3 sequence is 15 residues long. The V and J ends lost 5 bases and 8 bases, in that order; junction bases with no gene match: 9. Germline V gene data show CDR1 as MDHEN and CDR2 as SYDVKM.

This clonotype occurred a few times. V and J are TRBV2 and TRBJ2-2; D remains ambiguous. Germline-derived CDR1 and CDR2 are SNHLY and FYNNEI. Trimming removed 4 bases from V and 0 bases from J, with 9 bases in between. This CDR3 spans 15 amino acids. In DNA, the CDR3 is TGTGCCAGCAGTGCCCTCGGACCGAACACCGGGGAGCTGTTTTTT. Its translation: CASSALGPNTGELFF.

This clonotype has just a few counts. The chain's CDR3 is CASSHGDRVNTEAFF. The CDR3 region has the DNA TGTGCCAGCAGTCACGGGGACAGGGTGAACACTGAAGCTTTCTTT. V usage is TRBV2 and J usage is TRBJ1-1; 9 bases map to TRBD1. V shed 5 bases and J 0 bases; nucleotides not matched to a gene: 4. From germline, CDR1 is SNHLY and CDR2 FYNNEI. The CDR3 is 15 residues long.

This chain uses TRBV20-1 with TRBJ1-2, with 7 bases lining up with TRBD1. The germline V gene encodes CDR1 DFQATT and CDR2 SNEGSKA (reference sequence). Trimming cost V 4 bases and J 5 bases; bases outside gene matches: 13. This CDR3 spans 15 amino acids. CDR3 in amino acids: CSATLPQGLGYGYTF. The CDR3 DNA follows: TGCAGTGCTACGCTACCACAGGGGCTGGGATATGGCTACACCTTC.

The chain carries TRBV27 and TRBJ2-3, with D tentatively TRBD1 (5 bases). Trimming removed 0 bases from V and 2 bases from J, with 15 bases in between. There are 17 residues in the CDR3. The germline gives CDR1 MNHEY, CDR2 SMNVEV (reference sequence). CDR3 DNA sequence: TGTGCCAGCAGTTTATCGAAGGGTGACAGCAACACAGATACGCAGTATTTT. Translated: CASSLSKGDSNTDTQYF.

This clonotype was observed a handful of times. V and J are TRBV28 and TRBJ2-7; 12 bases line up with TRBD2. The CDR3 totals 14 residues. From germline, CDR1 is MDHEN and CDR2 SYDVKM. V was pared by 7 bases and J by 6 bases, with 7 bases of the junction left unmatched. The CDR3 spells CASNWTSGTGEQYF. As DNA, the CDR3 is TGTGCCAGCAACTGGACTAGCGGGACGGGCGAGCAGTACTTC.

The chain joins TRBV20-1 to TRBJ2-2; maybe TRBD2 (6 bases). This CDR3 spans 14 amino acids. Germline loops: CDR1 DFQATT, CDR2 SNEGSKA (reference sequence). Deletions cut 0 bases from V and 10 bases from J, with 15 bases between. The CDR3 nucleotides read TGCAGTGCTAGAGACCCGCACGGAGGGGAGGAGCTGTTTTTT. Protein sequence: CSARDPHGGEELFF.